Listed here are 16 T cell receptor beta chains from one sample, sequenced in a study of blood T cell repertoires in COVID-19. The assay was immunoSEQ multiplex PCR, and TCRdb's table has in-frame clones only and misses some. Found here are under 300,000 clones, approximately 86% of them singletons; the top ten hold 1.5% to 2%. The sequencing input was PBMCs or T cells enriched from blood (not recorded which). These receptors all come from a woman aged 45-60 years who had recovered from COVID-19.

The chain is built from TRBV18 and TRBJ1-1, with D perhaps TRBD1 (6 bases). The CDR3 sequence is 15 residues long. V dropped 5 bases and J dropped 4 bases, with 17 bases sitting between them. Germline CDR1 and CDR2: KGHSH and LQKENI. The DNA of the CDR3 is TGTGCCAGCTCATGGGGAGCCCAGGGGACCACTGAAGCTTTCTTT. Residues: CASSWGAQGTTEAFF.

V gene TRBV6-5 combines with J gene TRBJ2-3; weak D call: TRBD2 (5 bases). V gave up 6 bases and J gave up 0 bases, with 10 bases separating them. Germline V gives CDR1 MNHEY, CDR2 SVGAGI. This CDR3 has 14 residues. The chain's CDR3 is CASRVGGSTDTQYF. As DNA, the CDR3 is TGTGCCAGCAGGGTCGGCGGGAGCACAGATACGCAGTATTTT.

The chain joins TRBV5-4 to TRBJ2-3; tentative D call: TRBD1 (5 bases). Germline CDR1 SGHNT, CDR2 YYREEE (reference sequence). V was cut by 4 bases and J by 0 bases, with 12 bases left in between. The CDR3 is 15 amino acids. As DNA, the CDR3 is TGTGCCAGCAGCCTACAGGCCCAAAGCACAGATACGCAGTATTTT. This sequence encodes CASSLQAQSTDTQYF.

This clone was counted a few times. The V call is TRBV4-1, the J call TRBJ2-7; D not certain. The V end was cut by 2 bases, the J end by 0 bases, with 5 bases between. The V gene's germline CDR1 is MGHRA and CDR2 YSYEKL. The CDR3 sequence is 13 residues long. In nucleotides, the CDR3 is TGCGCCAGCAGCCAATCTCTCTCCTACGAGCAGTACTTC. Its protein is CASSQSLSYEQYF.

The V gene is TRBV18, the J gene TRBJ1-6; D gene uncertain. Per germline, CDR1 KGHSH and CDR2 LQKENI. Trimming shortened V by 5 bases and J by 5 bases, and 16 bases separated the two germline ends. This CDR3 region has 16 residues. The CDR3 reads CASSLGPGANNSPLHF. The CDR3 nucleotides read TGTGCCAGCTCATTGGGTCCAGGCGCTAATAATTCACCCCTCCACTTT.

The rearrangement links TRBV20-1 to TRBJ1-1, with TRBD1 matching 8 bases. CDR3 length: 11 residues. Germline V gene sequence: CDR1 DFQATT, CDR2 SNEGSKA (reference sequence). The CDR3 DNA reads TGCAGAGGACAGGGAGGTACTGAAGCTTTCTTT. This translates into CRGQGGTEAFF.

This chain joins TRBV11-3 and TRBJ2-2; 7 bases align to TRBD2. The V segment lost 7 bases and the J segment 4 bases; nucleotides outside the gene matches: 3. The CDR3 covers 13 residues. The V gene's germline CDR1 is SGHNT and CDR2 YENEEA. This CDR3 is CASTAGVTGELFF. The CDR3 coding sequence is TGTGCCAGCACGGCGGGAGTCACCGGGGAGCTGTTTTTT.

A single count supports this clone. This chain uses TRBV28 with TRBJ2-2, with D perhaps matching TRBD2 (5 bases). V lost 10 bases and J lost 6, with 12 bases in between. Germline loops: CDR1 MDHEN, CDR2 SYDVKM. This CDR3 is built from 12 residues. As DNA, the CDR3 is TGTGCCACCAGCGGTCCTTCCGGGGAGCTGTTTTTT. Protein: CATSGPSGELFF.

This sequence joins TRBV19 and TRBJ2-1; perhaps TRBD2 as D (5 bases). Germline CDR1 and CDR2: LNHDA and SQIVND (reference sequence). The CDR3 is 15 residues long. Trimming pared 4 bases from V and 0 bases from J, leaving 10 bases between. Here the CDR3 reads CASSTAVFSYNEQFF. The CDR3 region has the DNA TGTGCCAGTAGTACAGCGGTTTTCTCCTACAATGAGCAGTTCTTC.

The J gene is TRBJ2-1, the V gene TRBV6-5; TRBD2 matches at 8 bases. Germline lookup yields CDR1 MNHEY and CDR2 SVGAGI. Germline trimming cut 2 bases from V and 6 bases from J; bases unmatched to any gene: 6. CDR3 size: 15 residues. The CDR3 spells CASSYPREGVNEQFF. CDR3 bases: TGTGCCAGCAGTTACCCCCGGGAGGGTGTCAATGAGCAGTTCTTC.

CDR3 protein: CASSTGQGVPKLFF. CDR3 DNA: TGTGCCAGCAGTACGGGACAGGGGGTACCAAAACTGTTTTTT. V gene TRBV28 combines with J gene TRBJ1-4, with 11 bases aligning to TRBD1. The trim removed 5 bases at V and 10 bases at J, leaving 6 bases unmatched. Looked up from germline, CDR1 is MDHEN and CDR2 is SYDVKM. This CDR3 comprises 14 residues.

The genes are TRBV6-4 and TRBJ2-1, with 9 bases identical to TRBD2. V dropped 6 bases and J dropped 9; count of bases not matched to a gene: 12. The CDR3 contains 15 residues. The germline gives CDR1 MRHNA, CDR2 SNTAGT. CDR3 DNA: TGTGCCAGCAGCGAGACTAGCGGTGGAAAAAGTGAGCAGTTCTTC. It is translated as CASSETSGGKSEQFF.

The V and J genes are TRBV2 and TRBJ2-1, with TRBD1 matching over 10 bases. J was trimmed by 15 bases and V by 4 bases; bases with no gene match: 6. CDR1 is SNHLY and CDR2 is FYNNEI in the germline V gene. The CDR3 consists of 12 residues. As DNA, the CDR3 is TGTGCCAGCAGTGCGACCGGGACAGGGGCGTTCTTC. It specifies CASSATGTGAFF.

The V gene is TRBV2, the J gene TRBJ2-5; 10 bases are shared with TRBD2. V lost 0 bases, J lost 5 bases, and 12 bases stayed unmatched. The CDR3 runs to 18 residues. Germline V gives CDR1 SNHLY, CDR2 FYNNEI. The CDR3 DNA sequence: TGTGCCAGCAGTGAAGCGGTTTCGGCTAGCGGGAGCTGGGAGACCCAGTACTTC. Its protein is CASSEAVSASGSWETQYF.

The CDR3 DNA sequence: TGTGCCAGCAGCTCACGACAGGGGGCTGGCACAGATACGCAGTATTTT. Amino acid sequence: CASSSRQGAGTDTQYF. The genes are TRBV9 and TRBJ2-3; 10 bases match TRBD1. Germline trimming cut 4 bases from V and 1 base from J; bases unmatched to any gene: 6. CDR1 is SGDLS and CDR2 is YYNGEE in the germline V gene. The CDR3 runs to 16 residues.

This chain uses TRBV7-3 with TRBJ2-3; 7 bases are a match to TRBD2. J gave up 2 bases and V 6 bases, and 8 bases lay outside the gene matches. Germline V gene data show CDR1 as SGHTA and CDR2 as FQGTGA. The length of the CDR3 is 15 residues. DNA for the CDR3: TGTGCCAGCAGACCGACAGCGGGGACCACAGATACGCAGTATTTT. Translated: CASRPTAGTTDTQYF.